These T cell receptor beta chains were read from a single sample in a study of beta chain features in type 1 diabetes. Measured with immunoSEQ multiplex PCR; TCRdb has only the in-frame clones, and not every one. The sample holds some 45,000 clones, about 51% seen once. Sequenced sample: Tregs from blood. Every receptor here comes from a woman in her late teens or twenties in good health. The CDR3 runs from the conserved cysteine through the conserved F or W. D genes are given only for firm matches. Clone size appears in some rows only: once, few, many, or a class for an expanded clone.

j_call d_call v_call clone_size cdr3_nt cdr3_aa
TRBJ2-5 TRBD1 TRBV5-1 . TGCGCCAGCAGCAGGACCGGGACAGGAAAAGAGACCCAGTACTTC CASSRTGTGKETQYF
TRBJ2-1 TRBD1 TRBV6-1 . TGTGCCAGCAGTGGCTTCCGGGACAGCCTTAAGGATGAGCAGTTCTTC CASSGFRDSLKDEQFF
TRBJ2-1 TRBD1 TRBV6-4 . TGTGCCAGCAGTGCTAACAGGGGACCCTACAATGAGCAGTTCTTC CASSANRGPYNEQFF
TRBJ2-5 TRBD2 TRBV7-9 few TGTGCCAGCAGCTTGGGTCTAGCGGCTATTGAGACCCAGTACTTC CASSLGLAAIETQYF
TRBJ2-5 TRBD2 TRBV7-2 . TGTGCCAGCAGCTTAGGCTGGGGGGGCCAAGAGACCCAGTACTTC CASSLGWGGQETQYF
TRBJ1-1 . TRBV6-6 . TGTGCCAGCAGTTACGTTATTGCAGGGAACACTGAAGCTTTCTTT CASSYVIAGNTEAFF
TRBJ2-7 TRBD1 TRBV6-6 once TGTGCCAGCAGTCCCGCTGGACAGGGGGGTGAGCAGTACTTC CASSPAGQGGEQYF
TRBJ1-4 TRBD1 TRBV29-1 . TGCAGCGTTGAGAAGGGGACAGGGGGGTATTGGTTTGAAAAACTGTTTTTT CSVEKGTGGYWFEKLFF
TRBJ1-5 . TRBV14 few TGTGCCAGCAGCCAAGACAGGGCTCAGCCCCAGCATTTT CASSQDRAQPQHF
TRBJ2-7 . TRBV19 few TGTGCCAGCCCTGGGGCGACCTACGAGCAGTACTTC CASPGATYEQYF
TRBJ2-2 . TRBV6-1 . TGTGCCAGCAGTGATGTCGGGGTAACCGGGGAGCTGTTTTTT CASSDVGVTGELFF
TRBJ1-3 . TRBV18 . TGTGCCAGCTCACTCGACAGGAGCCTTGGAAACACCATATATTTT CASSLDRSLGNTIYF
TRBJ2-2 TRBD1 TRBV29-1 . TGCAGCGTTAGGGACAGGAGAAACACCGGGGAGCTGTTTTTT CSVRDRRNTGELFF
TRBJ2-7 TRBD2 TRBV5-4 . TGTGCCAGCAGCTTGCGACTAGCGGGAGGCCAAATCGGCTACGAGCAGTACTTC CASSLRLAGGQIGYEQYF
TRBJ1-5 TRBD1 TRBV10-3 . TGTGCCATCAGTGCGACAGGGAAGAATCAGCCCCAGCATTTT CAISATGKNQPQHF
TRBJ2-1 TRBD2 TRBV18 . TGTGCCAGCTCACCGGGACTAGGGGATGAGCAGTTCTTC CASSPGLGDEQFF
TRBJ2-1 TRBD2 TRBV14 medium-sized TGTGCCAGCAGCCTCCCGGGACTAGCGGTTTACAATGAGCAGTTCTTC CASSLPGLAVYNEQFF
TRBJ1-2 TRBD1 TRBV5-5 . TGTGCCAGCAGCGCGACAGGGGGATATGGCTACACCTTC CASSATGGYGYTF
TRBJ2-2 . TRBV27 . TGTGCCAGCAGTTACAGGACCACCGGGGAGCTGTTTTTT CASSYRTTGELFF
TRBJ1-3 . TRBV7-9 few TGTGCCAGCAGCCCGAGGGGGAATCCGTTAAACTCTGGAAACACCATATATTTT CASSPRGNPLNSGNTIYF
TRBJ1-2 TRBD1 TRBV5-4 few TGTGCCAGCACAGGGACAGGGGAGGCCATTAGAGGCTACACCTTC CASTGTGEAIRGYTF
TRBJ1-1 . TRBV7-2 . TGTGCCAGCAGCCCCAACAGGAACACTGAAGCTTTCTTT CASSPNRNTEAFF
TRBJ1-5 . TRBV19 . TGTGCCAGTAGTACCTACTACAGGGACGATCAGCCCCAGCATTTT CASSTYYRDDQPQHF
TRBJ2-1 . TRBV7-2 . TGTGCCAGCAACCGGAGAGTAGGTGAGCAGTTCTTC CASNRRVGEQFF